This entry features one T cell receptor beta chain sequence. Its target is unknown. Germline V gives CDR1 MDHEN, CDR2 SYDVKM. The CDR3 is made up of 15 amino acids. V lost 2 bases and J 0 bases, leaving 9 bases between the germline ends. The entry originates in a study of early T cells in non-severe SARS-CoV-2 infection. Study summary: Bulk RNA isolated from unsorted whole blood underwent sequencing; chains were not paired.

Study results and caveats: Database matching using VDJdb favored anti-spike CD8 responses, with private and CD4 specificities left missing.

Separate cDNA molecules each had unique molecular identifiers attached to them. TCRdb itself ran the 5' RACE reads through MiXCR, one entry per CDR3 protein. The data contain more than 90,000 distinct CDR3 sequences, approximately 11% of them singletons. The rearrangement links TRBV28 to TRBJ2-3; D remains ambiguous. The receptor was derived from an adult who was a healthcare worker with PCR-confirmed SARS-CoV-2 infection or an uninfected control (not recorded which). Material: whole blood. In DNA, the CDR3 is TGTGCCAGCAGTTTAATGTCAGCTAGCACAGATACGCAGTATTTT. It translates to CASSLMSASTDTQYF.